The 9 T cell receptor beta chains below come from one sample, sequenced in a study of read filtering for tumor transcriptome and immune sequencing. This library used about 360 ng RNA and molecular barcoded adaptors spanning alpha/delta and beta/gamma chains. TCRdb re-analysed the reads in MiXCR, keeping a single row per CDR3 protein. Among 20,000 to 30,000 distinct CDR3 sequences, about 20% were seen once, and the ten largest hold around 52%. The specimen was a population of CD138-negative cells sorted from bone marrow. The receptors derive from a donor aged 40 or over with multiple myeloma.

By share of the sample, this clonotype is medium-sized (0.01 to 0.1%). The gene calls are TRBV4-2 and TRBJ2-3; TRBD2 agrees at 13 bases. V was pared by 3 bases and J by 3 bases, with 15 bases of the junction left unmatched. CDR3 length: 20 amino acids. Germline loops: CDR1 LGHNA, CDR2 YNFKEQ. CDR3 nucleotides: TGTGCCAGCAGCCATAAACCGGGACTAGCGGGGCCCCAGGGGACAGATACGCAGTATTTT. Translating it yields CASSHKPGLAGPQGTDTQYF.

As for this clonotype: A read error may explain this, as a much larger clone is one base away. CDR3 region: CARSYLRPVTDTQYF. CDR3 nucleotides: TGTGCCCGCAGTTACCTACGGCCTGTCACAGATACGCAGTATTTT. V is TRBV6-9 and J is TRBJ2-3, with D unclear. CDR1 is MNHGY and CDR2 is SVAAGI in the germline V gene. There are 15 residues in the CDR3.

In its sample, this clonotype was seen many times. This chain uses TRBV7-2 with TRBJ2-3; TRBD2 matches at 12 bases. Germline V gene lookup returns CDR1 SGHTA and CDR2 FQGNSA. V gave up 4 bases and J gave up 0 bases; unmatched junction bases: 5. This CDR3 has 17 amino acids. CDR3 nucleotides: TGTGCCAGCAGCTCCCGGACTAGCGGGATTAGCACAGATACGCAGTATTTT. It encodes CASSSRTSGISTDTQYF.

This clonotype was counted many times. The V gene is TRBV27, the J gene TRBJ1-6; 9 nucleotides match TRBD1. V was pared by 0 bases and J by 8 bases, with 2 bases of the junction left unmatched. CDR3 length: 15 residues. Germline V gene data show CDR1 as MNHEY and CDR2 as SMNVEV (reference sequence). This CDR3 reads CASSLSGTGYSPLHF. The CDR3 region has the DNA TGTGCCAGCAGTTTATCGGGGACAGGGTATTCACCCCTCCACTTT.

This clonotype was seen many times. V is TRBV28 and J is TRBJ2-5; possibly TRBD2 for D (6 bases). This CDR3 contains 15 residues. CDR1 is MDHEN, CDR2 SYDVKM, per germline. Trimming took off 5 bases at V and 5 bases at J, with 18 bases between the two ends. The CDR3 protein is CASSPMTGVAETQYF. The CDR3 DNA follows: TGTGCCAGCAGTCCTATGACGGGGGTGGCGGAGACCCAGTACTTC.

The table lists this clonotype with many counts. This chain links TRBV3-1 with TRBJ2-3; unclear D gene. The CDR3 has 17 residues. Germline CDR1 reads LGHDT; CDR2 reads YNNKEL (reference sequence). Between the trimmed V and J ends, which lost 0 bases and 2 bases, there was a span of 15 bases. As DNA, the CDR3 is TGTGCCAGCAGCCAAGATGGGCCAGAAATTCACACAGATACGCAGTATTTT. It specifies CASSQDGPEIHTDTQYF.

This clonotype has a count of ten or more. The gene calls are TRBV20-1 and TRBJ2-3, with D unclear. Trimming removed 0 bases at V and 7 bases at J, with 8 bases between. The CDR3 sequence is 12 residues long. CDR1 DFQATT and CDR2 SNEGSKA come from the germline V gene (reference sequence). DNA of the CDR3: TGCAGTGCTAGAGACCTTAGCTATACGCAGTATTTT. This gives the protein CSARDLSYTQYF.

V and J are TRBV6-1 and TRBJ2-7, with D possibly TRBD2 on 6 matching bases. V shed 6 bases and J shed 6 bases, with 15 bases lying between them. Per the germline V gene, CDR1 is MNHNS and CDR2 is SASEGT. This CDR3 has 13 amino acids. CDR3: CASRNAGPGEQYF. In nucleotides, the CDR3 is TGTGCCAGCAGGAATGCGGGGCCAGGCGAGCAGTACTTC.

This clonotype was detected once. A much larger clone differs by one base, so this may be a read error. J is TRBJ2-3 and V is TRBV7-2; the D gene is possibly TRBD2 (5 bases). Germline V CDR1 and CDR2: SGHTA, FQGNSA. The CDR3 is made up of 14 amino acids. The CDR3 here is CACSLEGFTDTQYF. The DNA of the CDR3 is TGTGCCTGCAGCCTTGAGGGATTCACAGATACGCAGTATTTT.